These 6 T cell receptor beta chains share one sample of origin, sequenced in a study of regulatory T cells in long-lasting Graves disease. Building the TCR beta libraries relied on iRepertoire HTBI primers, and CDR3 regions underwent Arm-PCR. TCRdb analysed the multiplex PCR reads with MiXCR anew, one entry per CDR3 protein. The sample holds hundreds of thousands of distinct CDR3 sequences, around 20% seen once. The time point denotes: persistent/refractory GD, antithyroid drugs over 5 years with positive TRAb. PBMC-extracted RNA yielded the TCR library. Source: peripheral blood mononuclear cells (PBMCs), taken when the disease was refractory, from a patient treated with antithyroid drugs. The receptors were gathered from a female donor with Graves disease.

Worth noting for this clonotype: A junction boundary mismatches the germline segment, possibly from a read error. The chain joins TRBV4-3 to TRBJ1-2, with 9 bases lining up with TRBD1. Germline-derived CDR1 and CDR2 are LGHNA and YSLEER. This CDR3 region has 16 residues. DNA for the CDR3: TGCGCCAGCAGCCAAGACGGACAGGGGCTCAACTATGGCTGCACCTTC. It yields the protein CASSQDGQGLNYGCTF.

The chain recombines TRBV20-1 with TRBJ1-1; D gene uncertain. Trimming left V 6 bases short and J 8 bases short, with 13 bases between. The CDR3 consists of 11 residues. From germline, CDR1 is DFQATT and CDR2 SNEGSKA (reference sequence). For the CDR3, the DNA is TGCAGTGCGAATCCGGCCCCAGAAGCTTTCTTT. It translates to CSANPAPEAFF.

The chain carries TRBV7-6 and TRBJ2-7; D remains ambiguous. Per germline, CDR1 SGHVS and CDR2 FNYEAQ. The CDR3 has 14 residues. V was cut by 1 base and J by 6 bases, with 13 bases left in between. In DNA form, the CDR3 reads TGTGCCAGCAGCTTAGTTATAGAGTCGGGCGAGCAGTACTTC. It encodes CASSLVIESGEQYF.

This clonotype occurred many times. The chain employs TRBV6-5 and TRBJ2-7; D remains ambiguous. V shed 2 bases and J shed 2 bases, with 13 bases lying between them. This CDR3 spans 15 amino acids. Germline lookup yields CDR1 MNHEY and CDR2 SVGAGI. The CDR3 loop is CASSYDGLTTYEQYF. CDR3 in DNA: TGTGCCAGCAGTTACGATGGTCTTACTACCTACGAGCAGTACTTC.

This clonotype appeared a few times. The chain has TRBV5-6 and TRBJ1-2; 9 positions match TRBD1. Germline CDR1 and CDR2: SGHDT and YYEEEE. Trimming took 3 bases from V and 8 from J; bases not matched to a gene: 23. CDR3 length: 19 amino acids. The CDR3 protein is CASSSLITSGQGLDPGYTF. In DNA form, the CDR3 reads TGTGCCAGCAGCTCACTGATTACGAGTGGACAGGGGCTTGACCCAGGCTACACCTTC.

This rearrangement joins TRBV5-1 to TRBJ1-5, with 8 nucleotides matching TRBD1. V lost 4 bases and J lost 3; bases outside the gene matches: 6. The CDR3 extends over 15 amino acids. Germline lookup yields CDR1 SGHRS and CDR2 YFSETQ. The chain's CDR3 is CASSPGTGHNQPQHF. CDR3 DNA sequence: TGCGCCAGCAGCCCCGGGACAGGCCACAATCAGCCCCAGCATTTT.